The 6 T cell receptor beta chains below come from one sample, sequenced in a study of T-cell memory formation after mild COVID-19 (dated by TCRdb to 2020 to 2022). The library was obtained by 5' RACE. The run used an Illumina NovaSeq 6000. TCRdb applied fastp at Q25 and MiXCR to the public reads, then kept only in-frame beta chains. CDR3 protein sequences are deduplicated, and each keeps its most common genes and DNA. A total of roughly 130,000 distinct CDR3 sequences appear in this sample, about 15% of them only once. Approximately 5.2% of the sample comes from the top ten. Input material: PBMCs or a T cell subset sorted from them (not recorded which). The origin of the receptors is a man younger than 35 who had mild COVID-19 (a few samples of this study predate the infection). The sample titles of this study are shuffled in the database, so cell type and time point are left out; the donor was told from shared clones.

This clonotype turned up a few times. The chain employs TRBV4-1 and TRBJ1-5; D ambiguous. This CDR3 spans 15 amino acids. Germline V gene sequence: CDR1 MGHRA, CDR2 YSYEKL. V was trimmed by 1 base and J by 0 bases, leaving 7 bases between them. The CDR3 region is CASSQGWGSNQPQHF. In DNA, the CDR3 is TGCGCCAGCAGCCAAGGGTGGGGTAGCAATCAGCCCCAGCATTTT.

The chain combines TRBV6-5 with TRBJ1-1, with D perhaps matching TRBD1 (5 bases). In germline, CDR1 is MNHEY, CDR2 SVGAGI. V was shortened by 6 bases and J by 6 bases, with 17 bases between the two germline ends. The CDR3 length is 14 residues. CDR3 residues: CASRGSRGTAEAFF. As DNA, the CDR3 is TGTGCCAGCAGGGGCTCGCGGGGGACGGCTGAAGCTTTCTTT.

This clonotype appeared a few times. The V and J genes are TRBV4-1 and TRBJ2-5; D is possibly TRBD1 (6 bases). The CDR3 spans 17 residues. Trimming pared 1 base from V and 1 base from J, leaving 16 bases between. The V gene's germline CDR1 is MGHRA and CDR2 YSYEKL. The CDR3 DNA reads TGCGCCAGCAGCCAAGGTACCCTACAGGGCCCCCAAGAGACCCAGTACTTC. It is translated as CASSQGTLQGPQETQYF.

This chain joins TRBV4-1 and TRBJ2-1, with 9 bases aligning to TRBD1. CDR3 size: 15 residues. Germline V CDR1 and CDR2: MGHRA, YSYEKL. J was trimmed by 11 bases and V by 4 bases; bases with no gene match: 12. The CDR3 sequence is CASSPSGTGSTKQFF. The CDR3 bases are TGCGCCAGCAGCCCTTCAGGGACAGGGTCGACGAAGCAGTTCTTC.

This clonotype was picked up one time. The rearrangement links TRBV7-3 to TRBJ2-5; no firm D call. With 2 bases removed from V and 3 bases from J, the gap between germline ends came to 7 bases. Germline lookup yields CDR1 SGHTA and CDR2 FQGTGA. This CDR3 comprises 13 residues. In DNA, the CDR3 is TGTGCCAGCAGCTTAGGTTACAAAGAGACCCAGTACTTC. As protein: CASSLGYKETQYF.

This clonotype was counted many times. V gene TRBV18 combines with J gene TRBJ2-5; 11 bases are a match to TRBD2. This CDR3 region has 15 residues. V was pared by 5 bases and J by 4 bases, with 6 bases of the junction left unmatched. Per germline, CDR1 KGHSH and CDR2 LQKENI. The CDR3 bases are TGTGCCAGCTCATCCGGGACTAGCGGTCCAGAGACCCAGTACTTC. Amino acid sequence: CASSSGTSGPETQYF.